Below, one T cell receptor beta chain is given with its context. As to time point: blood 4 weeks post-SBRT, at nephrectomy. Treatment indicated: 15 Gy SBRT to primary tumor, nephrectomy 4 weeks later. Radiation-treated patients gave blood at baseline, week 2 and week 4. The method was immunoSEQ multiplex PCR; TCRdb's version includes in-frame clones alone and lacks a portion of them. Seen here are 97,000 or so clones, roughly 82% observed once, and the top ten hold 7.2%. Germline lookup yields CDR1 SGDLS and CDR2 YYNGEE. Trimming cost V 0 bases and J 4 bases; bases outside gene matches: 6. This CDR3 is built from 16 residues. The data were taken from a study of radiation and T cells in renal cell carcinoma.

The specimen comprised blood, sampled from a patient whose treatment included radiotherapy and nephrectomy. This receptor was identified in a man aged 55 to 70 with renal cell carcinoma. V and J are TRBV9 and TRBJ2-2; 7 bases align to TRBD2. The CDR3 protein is CASSVGRGEGTGELFF. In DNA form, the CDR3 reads TGTGCCAGCAGCGTAGGGAGAGGGGAGGGCACCGGGGAGCTGTTTTTT.